Below, one TCR beta chain is given with its context. This clonotype was picked up a small number of times. The clone's antigen remains unknown. The input lacks base qualities; no much larger clone sits a single base away. These data are taken from a study of T cell repertoires in aging, cancer and after chemotherapy (dated by TCRdb to the late 2010s). For the wider study: The donors fell into six age groups ranging from 30 or younger to 70 or older, and each group had at least three individuals. Peripheral blood TCR beta repertoires from healthy donors and cancer patients were profiled to examine immunoaging and T cell reconstitution after chemotherapy. The complete dataset included some 10 million TCR reads. Control TCR repertoires from healthy donors were recorded over several months to years, and clear clonal overlap was observed across re-sampling. Alongside fewer than 100 healthy donors serving as a reference group, the cohort included approximately 210 cancer patients, of whom some 91 had hematological cancers and 124 had solid cancers.

Using a mixed TRB-A/B primer pool, multiplex touch-down PCR amplified rearranged TRB sequences covering the V, D and J segments. Illumina adapters and sample indices were added to the amplicons in two consecutive PCR reactions performed with Phusion HS II polymerase. Amplicons were gel-purified with the NucleoSpin Gel and PCR Clean-up kit, then checked with Qubit and an Agilent 2100 Bioanalyzer. Libraries were sequenced on an Illumina MiSeq using 600-cycle, single-indexed, paired-end runs. Regarding the original processing steps: MiXCR versions 2.12 and 3.0.5 were used to process the TRB sequences. Each unique CDR3 nucleotide sequence counted as one clone, and only productive sequences with at least two reads were retained. Repertoire metrics included Shannon diversity, evenness, clonality (one minus evenness), and alpha-parameterized diversity profiles from alpha 0 to 5. The IGoR algorithm was used to calculate generation probabilities of clones in the paired pre- and post-chemotherapy samples. The public reads were reanalyzed by TCRdb: fastp trimming at Q25, MiXCR alignment, in-frame beta chains only. Under each unique CDR3 protein, matching rows form one entry showing the most common genes and DNA. What appears here as the V and J calls and clone size reflects TCRdb's work, not the paper's. The sample data list fewer than 9,500 distinct CDR3 sequences, and roughly 30% of these were observed just once. The top ten clones comprise around 3.4% of the sample.

The CDR3 holds 14 amino acids from the cysteine to the phenylalanine. CDR3 DNA only is kept here, 42 bases in frame from base 1. Per the germline V gene, MNHNS is the CDR1 and SASEGT is the CDR2. A distance of 16 bases separates the germline ends of V and J, which lose 8 bases and 2 bases respectively. Genomic DNA extracted from peripheral blood, rather than sorted cells or RNA, was used as the source for amplification of TCR beta rearrangements. Paper-wide results and their limitations: Median generation probability increased over the chemotherapy interval in both cancer cohorts, suggesting repertoire reconstitution through rebound thymic output. Significantly lower blood TCR diversity and higher clonality were observed in untreated patients with hematological or solid cancers than in age-matched healthy donors. In healthy donors, the decline in TCR diversity with age was mainly explained by loss of richness, whereas in cancer patients loss of evenness was also found to contribute. It was noted by the authors that conclusions about immunological memory after chemotherapy cannot be drawn from the repertoire data.

Recombination linked TRBV6-1 to TRBJ2-7; no D gene is confidently identified. The TCR was taken from a human donor in good health. The material sequenced was blood. The CDR3 region reads CASGVFEMTYEQYF. The nucleotides are TGTGCCAGCGGGGTCTTTGAGATGACCTACGAGCAGTACTTC.